In this sample, the clone carrying this T cell receptor beta chain turned up a few times. The CDR3 contains 15 residues. Germline V gene data show CDR1 as SGHTA and CDR2 as FQGTGA. Unmatched junction bases numbered 8, after V lost 5 bases and J lost 5 bases. The entry originates in a study of blood T cells in healthy people across ages. A second PCR, run for roughly 7 to 12 cycles, used a sample-barcoded 5' primer plus a J-beta primer mix. Each CDR3 protein is one row after TCRdb ran MiXCR on the 5' RACE reads. Here the sample spans hundreds of thousands of distinct CDR3 sequences, around 21% being singletons.

The chain joins TRBV7-3 to TRBJ2-3; 9 bases line up with TRBD2. The TCR originated in a man between 65 and 85 years old in good health. The sequencing input was blood. The CDR3 region is CASSILAGEGDTQYF. The CDR3 region has the DNA TGTGCCAGCAGCATCTTAGCGGGAGAAGGAGATACGCAGTATTTT.